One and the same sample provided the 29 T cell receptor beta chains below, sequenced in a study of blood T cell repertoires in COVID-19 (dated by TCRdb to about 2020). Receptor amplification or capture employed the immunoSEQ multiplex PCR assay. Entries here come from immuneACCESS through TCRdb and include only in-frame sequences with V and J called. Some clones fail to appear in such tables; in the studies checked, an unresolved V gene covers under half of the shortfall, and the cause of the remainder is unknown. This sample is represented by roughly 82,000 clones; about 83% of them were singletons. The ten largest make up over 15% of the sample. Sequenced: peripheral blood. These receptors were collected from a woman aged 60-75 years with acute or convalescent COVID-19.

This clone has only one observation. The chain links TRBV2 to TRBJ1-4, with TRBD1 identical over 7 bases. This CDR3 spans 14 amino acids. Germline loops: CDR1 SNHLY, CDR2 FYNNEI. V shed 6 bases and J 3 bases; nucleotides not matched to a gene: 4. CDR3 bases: TGTGCCAGCAGCGATGGGACAGCTAATGAAAAACTGTTTTTT. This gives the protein CASSDGTANEKLFF.

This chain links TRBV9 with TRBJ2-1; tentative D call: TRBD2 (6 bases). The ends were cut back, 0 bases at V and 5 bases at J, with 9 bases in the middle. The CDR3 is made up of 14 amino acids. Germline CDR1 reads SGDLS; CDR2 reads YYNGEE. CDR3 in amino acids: CASSVAGDHNEQFF. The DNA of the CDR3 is TGTGCCAGCAGCGTAGCGGGAGACCACAATGAGCAGTTCTTC.

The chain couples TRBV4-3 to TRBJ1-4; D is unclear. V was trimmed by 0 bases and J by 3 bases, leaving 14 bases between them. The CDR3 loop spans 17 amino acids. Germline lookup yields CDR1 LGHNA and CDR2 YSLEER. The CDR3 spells CASSQDTEIVSNEKLFF. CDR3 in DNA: TGCGCCAGCAGCCAAGACACCGAGATAGTGTCTAATGAAAAACTGTTTTTT.

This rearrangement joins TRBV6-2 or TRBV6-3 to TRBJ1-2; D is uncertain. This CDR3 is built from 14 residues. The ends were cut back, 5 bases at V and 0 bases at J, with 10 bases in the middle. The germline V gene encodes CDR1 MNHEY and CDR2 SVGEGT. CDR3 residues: CASSPITSNYGYTF. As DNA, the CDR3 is TGTGCCAGCAGTCCGATTACTTCTAACTATGGCTACACCTTC.

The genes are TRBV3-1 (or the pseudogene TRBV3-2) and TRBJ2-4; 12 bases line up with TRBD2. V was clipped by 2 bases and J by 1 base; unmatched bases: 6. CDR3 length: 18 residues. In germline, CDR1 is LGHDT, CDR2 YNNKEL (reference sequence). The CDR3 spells CASSQIASGRAAKNIQYF. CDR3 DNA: TGTGCCAGCAGCCAAATCGCTAGCGGGAGGGCCGCCAAAAACATTCAGTACTTC.

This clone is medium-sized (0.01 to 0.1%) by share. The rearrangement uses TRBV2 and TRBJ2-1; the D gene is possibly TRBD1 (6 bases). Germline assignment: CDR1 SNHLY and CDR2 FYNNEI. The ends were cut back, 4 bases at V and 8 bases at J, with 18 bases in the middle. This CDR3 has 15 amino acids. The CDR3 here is CASSGHRERGYEQFF. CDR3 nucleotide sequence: TGTGCCAGCAGTGGTCACAGGGAAAGAGGCTATGAGCAGTTCTTC.

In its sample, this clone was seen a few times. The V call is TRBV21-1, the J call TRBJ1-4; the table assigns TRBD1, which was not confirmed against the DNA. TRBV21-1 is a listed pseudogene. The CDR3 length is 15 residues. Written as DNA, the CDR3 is TGTGCCAGCAGGAGGACTGGCAGGGGAAACGGAAAACTGTTTTTT. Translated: CASRRTGRGNGKLFF.

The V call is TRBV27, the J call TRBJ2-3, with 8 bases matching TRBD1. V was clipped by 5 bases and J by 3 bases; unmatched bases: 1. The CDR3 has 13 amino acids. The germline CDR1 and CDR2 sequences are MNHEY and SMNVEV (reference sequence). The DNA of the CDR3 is TGTGCCAGCAGTCGACAGGGGACAGATACGCAGTATTTT. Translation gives CASSRQGTDTQYF.

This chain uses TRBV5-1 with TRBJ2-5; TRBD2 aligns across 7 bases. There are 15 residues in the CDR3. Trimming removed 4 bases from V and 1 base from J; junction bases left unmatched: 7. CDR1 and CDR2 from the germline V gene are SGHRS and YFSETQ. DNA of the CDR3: TGCGCCAGCAGCACAAGCGGGACGTCCCAAGAGACCCAGTACTTC. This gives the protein CASSTSGTSQETQYF.

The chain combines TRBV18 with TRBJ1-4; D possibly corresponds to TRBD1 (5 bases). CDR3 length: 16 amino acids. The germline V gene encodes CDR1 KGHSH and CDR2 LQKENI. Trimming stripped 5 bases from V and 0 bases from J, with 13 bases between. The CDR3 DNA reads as TGTGCCAGCTCATACCGACAGACCGCAACTAATGAAAAACTGTTTTTT. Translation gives CASSYRQTATNEKLFF.

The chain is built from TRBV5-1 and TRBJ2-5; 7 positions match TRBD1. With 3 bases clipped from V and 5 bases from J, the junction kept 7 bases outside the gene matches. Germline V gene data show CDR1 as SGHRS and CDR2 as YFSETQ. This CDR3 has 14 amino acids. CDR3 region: CASSSYTGEETQYF. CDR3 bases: TGCGCCAGCAGCTCCTATACAGGGGAGGAGACCCAGTACTTC. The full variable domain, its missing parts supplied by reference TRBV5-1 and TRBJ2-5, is KAGVTQTPRYLIKTRGQQVTLSCSPISGHRSVSWYQQTPGQGLQFLFEYFSETQRNKGNFPGRFSGRQFSNSRSEMNVSTLELGDSALYLCASSSYTGEETQYFGPGTRLLVL.

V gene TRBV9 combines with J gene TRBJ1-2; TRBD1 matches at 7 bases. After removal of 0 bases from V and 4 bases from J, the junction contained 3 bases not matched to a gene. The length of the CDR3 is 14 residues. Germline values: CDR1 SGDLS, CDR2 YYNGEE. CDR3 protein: CASSVEGAGYGYTF. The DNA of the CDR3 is TGTGCCAGCAGCGTAGAGGGGGCGGGCTATGGCTACACCTTC.

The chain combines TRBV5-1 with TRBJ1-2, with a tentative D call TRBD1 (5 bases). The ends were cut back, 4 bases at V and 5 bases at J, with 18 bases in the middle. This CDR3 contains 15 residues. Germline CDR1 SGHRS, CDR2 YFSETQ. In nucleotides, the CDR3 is TGCGCCAGCAGCCCTCAGATCGAGGGGAGGTATGGCTACACCTTC. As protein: CASSPQIEGRYGYTF.

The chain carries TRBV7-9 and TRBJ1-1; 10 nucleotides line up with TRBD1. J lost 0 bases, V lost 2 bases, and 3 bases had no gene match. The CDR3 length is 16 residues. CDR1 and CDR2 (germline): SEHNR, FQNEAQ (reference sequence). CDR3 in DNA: TGTGCCAGCAGCTTAAGGGACAGGGGCATGAACACTGAAGCTTTCTTT. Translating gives CASSLRDRGMNTEAFF. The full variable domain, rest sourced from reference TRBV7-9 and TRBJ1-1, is DTGVSQNPRHKITKRGQNVTFRCDPISEHNRLYWYRQTLGQGPEFLTYFQNEAQLEKSRLLSDRFSAERPKGSFSTLEIQRTEQGDSAMYLCASSLRDRGMNTEAFFGQGTRLTVV.

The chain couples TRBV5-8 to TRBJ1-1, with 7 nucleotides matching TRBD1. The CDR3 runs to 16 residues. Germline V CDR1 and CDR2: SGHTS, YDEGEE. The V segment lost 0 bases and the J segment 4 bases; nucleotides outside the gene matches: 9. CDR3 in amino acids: CASSLASGGWGTEAFF. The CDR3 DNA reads TGTGCCAGCAGCTTGGCCTCAGGGGGATGGGGCACTGAAGCTTTCTTT.

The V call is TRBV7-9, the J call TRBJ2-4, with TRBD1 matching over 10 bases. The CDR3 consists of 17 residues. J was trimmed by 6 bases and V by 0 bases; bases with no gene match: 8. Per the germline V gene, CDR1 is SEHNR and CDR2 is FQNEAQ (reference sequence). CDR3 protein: CASSLALAGTGVNIQYF. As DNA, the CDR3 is TGTGCCAGCAGCTTAGCTCTCGCCGGGACAGGGGTAAACATTCAGTACTTC.

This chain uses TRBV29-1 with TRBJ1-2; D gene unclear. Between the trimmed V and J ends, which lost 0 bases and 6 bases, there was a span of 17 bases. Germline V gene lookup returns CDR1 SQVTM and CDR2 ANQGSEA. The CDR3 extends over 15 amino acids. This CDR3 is CSVEDQFTAGDGYTF. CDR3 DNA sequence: TGCAGCGTTGAAGATCAATTTACGGCAGGTGATGGCTACACCTTC.

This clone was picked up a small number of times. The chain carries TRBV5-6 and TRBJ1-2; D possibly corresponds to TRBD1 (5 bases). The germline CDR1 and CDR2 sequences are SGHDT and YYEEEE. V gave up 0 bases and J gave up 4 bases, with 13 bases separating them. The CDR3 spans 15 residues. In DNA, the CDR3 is TGTGCCAGCAGCTTGGTTTCGGGACTCAGCTATGGCTACACCTTC. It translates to CASSLVSGLSYGYTF.

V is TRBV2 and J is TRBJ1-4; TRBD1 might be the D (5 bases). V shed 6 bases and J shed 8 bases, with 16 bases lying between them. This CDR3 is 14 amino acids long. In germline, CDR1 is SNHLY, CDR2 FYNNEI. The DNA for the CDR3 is TGTGCCAGCAGAGGAGGGAGAGGGACCGAAAAACTGTTTTTT. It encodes CASRGGRGTEKLFF.

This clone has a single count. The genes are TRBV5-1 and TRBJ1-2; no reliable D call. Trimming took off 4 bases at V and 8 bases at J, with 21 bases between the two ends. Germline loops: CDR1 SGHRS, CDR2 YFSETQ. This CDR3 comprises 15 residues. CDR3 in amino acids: CASSPDLGSAWGYTF. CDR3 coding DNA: TGCGCCAGCAGCCCTGATTTGGGCTCGGCCTGGGGCTACACCTTC.

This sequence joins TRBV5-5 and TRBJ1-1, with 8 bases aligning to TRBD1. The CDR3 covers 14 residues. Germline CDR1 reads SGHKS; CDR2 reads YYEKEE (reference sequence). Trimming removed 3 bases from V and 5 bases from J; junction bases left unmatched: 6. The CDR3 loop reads CASSSRQGFTEAFF. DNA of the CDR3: TGTGCCAGCAGCTCTAGACAGGGGTTTACTGAAGCTTTCTTT.

The CDR3 loop reads CASSLGSQPEAFF. CDR3 nucleotides: TGCGCCAGCAGCTTAGGGAGCCAACCTGAAGCTTTCTTT. V usage is TRBV5-1 and J usage is TRBJ1-1; D not resolved. Germline CDR1 and CDR2: SGHRS and YFSETQ. The V end lost 2 bases, the J end lost 6 bases, and 11 bases lay between the germline ends. This CDR3 comprises 13 residues. Full variable domain (missing parts from reference TRBV5-1 and TRBJ1-1): KAGVTQTPRYLIKTRGQQVTLSCSPISGHRSVSWYQQTPGQGLQFLFEYFSETQRNKGNFPGRFSGRQFSNSRSEMNVSTLELGDSALYLCASSLGSQPEAFFGQGTRLTVV.

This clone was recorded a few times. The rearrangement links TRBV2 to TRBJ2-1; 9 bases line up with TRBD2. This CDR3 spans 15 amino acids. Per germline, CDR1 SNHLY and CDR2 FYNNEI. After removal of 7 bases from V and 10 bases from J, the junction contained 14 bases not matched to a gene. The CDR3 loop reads CASTKGGGRAHEQFF. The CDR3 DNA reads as TGTGCCAGCACCAAGGGGGGCGGGAGGGCCCACGAGCAGTTCTTC.

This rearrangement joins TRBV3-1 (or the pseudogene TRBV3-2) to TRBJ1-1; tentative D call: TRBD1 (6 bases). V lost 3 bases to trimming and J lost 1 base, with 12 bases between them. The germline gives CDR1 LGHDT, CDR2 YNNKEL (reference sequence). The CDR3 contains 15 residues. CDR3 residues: CASSHSGTKNTEAFF. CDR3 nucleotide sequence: TGTGCCAGCAGCCACTCTGGGACAAAGAACACTGAAGCTTTCTTT.

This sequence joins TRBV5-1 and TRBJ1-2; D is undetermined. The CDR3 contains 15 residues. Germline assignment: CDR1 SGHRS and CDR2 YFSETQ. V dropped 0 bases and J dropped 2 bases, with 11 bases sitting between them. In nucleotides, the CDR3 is TGCGCCAGCAGCTTGGCCTCGGGGTCAAACTATGGCTACACCTTC. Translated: CASSLASGSNYGYTF.

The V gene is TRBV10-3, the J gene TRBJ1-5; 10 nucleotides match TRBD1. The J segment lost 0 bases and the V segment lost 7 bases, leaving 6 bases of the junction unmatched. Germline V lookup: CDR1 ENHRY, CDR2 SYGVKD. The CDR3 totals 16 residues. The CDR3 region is CAITLTGGRSNQPQHF. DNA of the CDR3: TGTGCCATCACCTTGACAGGGGGCCGTAGCAATCAGCCCCAGCATTTT.

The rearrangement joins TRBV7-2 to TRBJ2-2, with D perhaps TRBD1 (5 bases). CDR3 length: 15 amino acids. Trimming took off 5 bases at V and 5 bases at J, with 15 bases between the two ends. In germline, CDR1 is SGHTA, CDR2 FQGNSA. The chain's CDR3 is CASSANRLLTGELFF. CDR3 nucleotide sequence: TGTGCCAGCAGCGCGAACAGGTTACTTACCGGGGAGCTGTTTTTT.

The CDR3: CASSGGGAENQPQHF. CDR3 nucleotides: TGTGCCAGCAGCGGGGGAGGGGCAGAAAATCAGCCCCAGCATTTT. The rearrangement joins TRBV11-3 to TRBJ1-5; D perhaps matches TRBD1 (5 bases). CDR1 is SGHNT, CDR2 YENEEA, per germline. The CDR3 spans 15 residues. Trimming cost V 5 bases and J 4 bases, with 15 bases left between them.

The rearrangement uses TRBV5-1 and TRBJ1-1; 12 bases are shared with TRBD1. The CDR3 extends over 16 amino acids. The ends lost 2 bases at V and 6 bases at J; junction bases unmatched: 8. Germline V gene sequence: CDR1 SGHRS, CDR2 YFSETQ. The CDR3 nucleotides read TGCGCCAGCAGCTTAGGTCTCGGGACAGGGGGCGCTGAAGCTTTCTTT. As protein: CASSLGLGTGGAEAFF. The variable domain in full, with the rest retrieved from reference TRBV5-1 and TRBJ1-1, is KAGVTQTPRYLIKTRGQQVTLSCSPISGHRSVSWYQQTPGQGLQFLFEYFSETQRNKGNFPGRFSGRQFSNSRSEMNVSTLELGDSALYLCASSLGLGTGGAEAFFGQGTRLTVV.